These 21 T cell receptor beta chains share one sample of origin, sequenced in a study of neurological immune-mediated disorders. TCRdb itself ran the 5' RACE reads through MiXCR, one entry per CDR3 protein. The sample yields 25,000 to 40,000 distinct CDR3 sequences, less than 1.6% seen once. Sequencing used PBMCs. The receptors originated from a woman aged 25-40 years with multiple sclerosis.

At least ten counts were recorded for this clonotype. This chain joins TRBV12-3 or TRBV12-4 and TRBJ1-5, with 10 bases fitting TRBD1. V lost 8 bases, J lost 3 bases, and 4 bases stayed unmatched. The length of the CDR3 is 14 residues. CDR3 DNA: TGTGCCAGCGGAGGGACAGGGGCCAATCAGCCCCAGCATTTT. Protein sequence: CASGGTGANQPQHF.

This clonotype showed up many times. This chain joins TRBV7-7 and TRBJ1-1; unclear D gene. The ends were cut back, 3 bases at V and 1 base at J, with 6 bases in the middle. This CDR3 is 13 amino acids long. CDR1 and CDR2 (germline): SSHAT, FNYEAQ (reference sequence). CDR3 amino acids: CASSLTENTEAFF. DNA for the CDR3: TGTGCCAGCAGCTTGACCGAGAACACTGAAGCTTTCTTT.

This clonotype was counted at least ten times. The chain recombines TRBV12-3 or TRBV12-4 with TRBJ2-5; 7 nucleotides line up with TRBD1. V dropped 8 bases and J dropped 5; count of bases not matched to a gene: 8. The CDR3 is made up of 13 amino acids. The CDR3 sequence is CASEDRVRETQYF. For the CDR3, the DNA is TGTGCCAGCGAAGACAGGGTCAGGGAGACCCAGTACTTC.

This clonotype was recorded at least ten times. The genes are TRBV10-3 and TRBJ2-5; D unclear. Per germline, CDR1 ENHRY and CDR2 SYGVKD. The CDR3 spans 11 residues. Trimming shortened V by 8 bases and J by 5 bases, and 9 bases separated the two germline ends. The CDR3 DNA reads as TGTGCCATCGCTAGTGCGGAGACCCAGTACTTC. Encoded protein: CAIASAETQYF.

This clonotype is medium-sized (0.01 to 0.1%) in the sample. The chain carries TRBV12-3 or TRBV12-4 and TRBJ1-1, with D possibly TRBD1 on 5 matching bases. Deletions cut 6 bases from V and 7 bases from J, with 18 bases between. The CDR3 spans 14 residues. The CDR3 loop is CASSTGAGSGEAFF. CDR3 coding DNA: TGTGCCAGCAGCACCGGTGCAGGGAGCGGTGAAGCTTTCTTT.

This clonotype was counted many times. V and J are TRBV20-1 and TRBJ2-7; 10 nucleotides match TRBD1. This CDR3 region has 14 residues. Germline CDR1 and CDR2: DFQATT and SNEGSKA (reference sequence). Losses at the gene ends were 0 bases for V and 2 bases for J; bases not matched to a gene: 1. CDR3 coding DNA: TGCAGTGCTAGAGATGGGACAGGGGCCTACGAGCAGTACTTC. It translates to CSARDGTGAYEQYF.

This clonotype was counted a few times. This chain links TRBV5-1 with TRBJ2-1, with 7 bases lining up with TRBD1. Germline V gene lookup returns CDR1 SGHRS and CDR2 YFSETQ. The CDR3 contains 12 residues. V trimming: 1 base; J trimming: 9 bases; junction bases outside the gene matches: 1. CDR3 coding DNA: TGCGCCAGCAGCTTGAAGGGGGCTGAGCAGTTCTTC. Translated, it gives CASSLKGAEQFF.

This clonotype appeared many times. J is TRBJ1-2 and V is TRBV6-2 or TRBV6-3, with TRBD1 identical over 8 bases. CDR3 length: 13 amino acids. V lost 5 bases to trimming and J lost 4 bases; unmatched junction nucleotides: 3. Germline V gene lookup returns CDR1 MNHEY and CDR2 SVGEGT. CDR3 bases: TGTGCCAGCAGTCACGGACAGGGCTATGGCTACACCTTC. Protein sequence: CASSHGQGYGYTF.

Many counts were recorded for this clonotype. The chain is built from TRBV5-6 and TRBJ1-1; perhaps TRBD1 as D (5 bases). This CDR3 comprises 14 residues. Germline V gene lookup returns CDR1 SGHDT and CDR2 YYEEEE. Deletions cut 4 bases from V and 0 bases from J, with 10 bases between. Written as DNA, the CDR3 is TGTGCCAGCAGCCTAAACAGGTTGAACACTGAAGCTTTCTTT. Protein sequence: CASSLNRLNTEAFF.

This clonotype was picked up many times. The V call is TRBV4-3, the J call TRBJ2-1; D uncertain. Trimming left V 1 base short and J 7 bases short, with 8 bases between. Germline CDR1 is LGHNA and CDR2 is YSLEER. The CDR3 is 13 residues long. The CDR3 DNA sequence: TGCGCCAGCAGCCAAGTAGTCGGGAATGAGCAGTTCTTC. Protein: CASSQVVGNEQFF.

This clonotype came up many times. This rearrangement joins TRBV21-1 to TRBJ2-4. TRBV21-1 is described as a pseudogene. This CDR3 comprises 14 residues. As DNA, the CDR3 is TGTGCCAGCAGCAGATGGCACGCCAAAAACATTCAGTACTTC. This gives the protein CASSRWHAKNIQYF.

This clonotype was observed at least ten times. This chain links TRBV4-3 with TRBJ2-5; no firm D call. V gave up 0 bases and J gave up 7 bases, with 18 bases separating them. Germline CDR1 is LGHNA and CDR2 is YSLEER. The CDR3 extends over 16 amino acids. CDR3 bases: TGCGCCAGCAGCCAAGATCAAGGCCCCGCGGCCGCGACCCAGTACTTC. Amino acid sequence: CASSQDQGPAAATQYF.

This clonotype was picked up many times. V gene TRBV7-3 combines with J gene TRBJ2-7; TRBD1 matches 11 bases. The CDR3 length is 13 residues. Germline CDR1 SGHTA, CDR2 FQGTGA. With V trimmed by 5 bases and J by 7 bases, 4 bases remained unmatched. CDR3 sequence: CASSPGTGGEQYF. CDR3 DNA sequence: TGTGCCAGCAGCCCCGGGACAGGGGGGGAGCAGTACTTC. Filled out from reference TRBV7-3 and TRBJ2-7, the complete variable domain reads GAGVSQTPSNKVTEKGKYVELRCDPISGHTALYWYRQSLGQGPEFLIYFQGTGAADDSGLPNDRFFAVRPEGSVSTLKIQRTERGDSAVYLCASSPGTGGEQYFGPGTRLTVT.

There are many counts of this clonotype. The rearrangement links TRBV20-1 to TRBJ2-1; no clear D. The germline V and J ends were trimmed by 2 bases and 7 bases, with 15 bases remaining between them. The germline CDR1 and CDR2 sequences are DFQATT and SNEGSKA (reference sequence). The CDR3 sequence is 14 residues long. Written as DNA, the CDR3 is TGCAGTGCTAGAACCGGACCGCGAAGGAATGAGCAGTTCTTC. Residues: CSARTGPRRNEQFF.

There are many counts of this clonotype. No conserved phenylalanine or tryptophan ends this CDR3, so it is likely a read error. The rearrangement joins TRBV7-2 to TRBJ1-2, with D unclear. Germline CDR1 and CDR2: SGHTA and FQGNSA. The ends were cut back, 5 bases at V and 0 bases at J, with 7 bases in the middle. This CDR3 spans 13 amino acids. For the CDR3, the DNA is TGTGCCAGCAGCCCTCAGACTAACTATGGCTACACCAAC. This gives the protein CASSPQTNYGYTN.

This clonotype was observed many times. The chain recombines TRBV20-1 with TRBJ1-2; no clear D gene. The CDR3 has 14 residues. With 0 bases removed from V and 2 bases from J, the gap between germline ends came to 10 bases. The germline V gene has CDR1 DFQATT and CDR2 SNEGSKA (reference sequence). The CDR3 is CSARDPRTNYGYTF. The CDR3 DNA reads TGCAGTGCTAGAGATCCCCGGACGAACTATGGCTACACCTTC.

Many counts were recorded for this clonotype. This chain joins TRBV20-1 and TRBJ2-1; TRBD1 matches at 9 bases. The CDR3 runs to 14 residues. Germline CDR1 is DFQATT and CDR2 is SNEGSKA (reference sequence). V gave up 0 bases and J gave up 7 bases; unmatched junction bases: 4. CDR3 nucleotides: TGCAGTGCTAGAGAAACAGGGGGCGAGAATGAGCAGTTCTTC. Its translation is CSARETGGENEQFF.

This clonotype was seen many times. V gene TRBV7-2 combines with J gene TRBJ2-1; 7 bases are a match to TRBD2. The CDR3 contains 14 residues. CDR1 and CDR2 from the germline V gene are SGHTA and FQGNSA. The J segment lost 9 bases and the V segment lost 6 bases, leaving 11 bases of the junction unmatched. CDR3 DNA sequence: TGTGCCAGCAGATCTCTGGGCCCGGGGGGTGAGCAGTTCTTC. Its protein is CASRSLGPGGEQFF.

This clonotype was seen at least ten times. The rearrangement uses TRBV20-1 and TRBJ1-1; 8 nucleotides match TRBD1. CDR3 size: 13 residues. Germline V gene lookup returns CDR1 DFQATT and CDR2 SNEGSKA (reference sequence). V was clipped by 3 bases and J by 7 bases; unmatched bases: 7. In DNA form, the CDR3 reads TGCAGTGCTAGCAGGGGGACAGGCATTGAAGCTTTCTTT. It encodes CSASRGTGIEAFF.

This clonotype was observed at least ten times. The CDR3 sequence: CASSPTIPHNEQFF. In nucleotides, the CDR3 is TGCGCCAGCAGCCCGACCATCCCACACAATGAGCAGTTCTTC. The chain is built from TRBV5-1 and TRBJ2-1, with D unresolved. The CDR3 length is 14 residues. CDR1 and CDR2 (germline): SGHRS, YFSETQ. Trimming cost V 4 bases and J 5 bases, with 13 bases left between them.

This clonotype was detected many times. The V gene is TRBV3-1, the J gene TRBJ1-2, with D perhaps TRBD1 (6 bases). The CDR3 has 14 amino acids. Germline V lookup: CDR1 LGHDT, CDR2 YNNKEL (reference sequence). With 1 base removed from V and 3 bases from J, the gap between germline ends came to 9 bases. CDR3 sequence (DNA): TGTGCCAGCAGCCAAGTCCAGGGGTACTATGGCTACACCTTC. Amino acids: CASSQVQGYYGYTF.